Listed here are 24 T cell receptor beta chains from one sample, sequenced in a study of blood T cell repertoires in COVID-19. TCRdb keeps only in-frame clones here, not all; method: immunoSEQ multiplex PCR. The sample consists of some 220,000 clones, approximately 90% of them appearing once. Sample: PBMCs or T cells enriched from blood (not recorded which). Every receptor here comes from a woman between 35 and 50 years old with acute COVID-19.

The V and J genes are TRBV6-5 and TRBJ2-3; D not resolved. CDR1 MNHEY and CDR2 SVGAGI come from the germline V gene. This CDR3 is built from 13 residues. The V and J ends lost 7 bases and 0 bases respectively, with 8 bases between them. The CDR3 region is CASKFPSTDTQYF. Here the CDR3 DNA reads TGTGCCAGCAAATTCCCTAGCACAGATACGCAGTATTTT.

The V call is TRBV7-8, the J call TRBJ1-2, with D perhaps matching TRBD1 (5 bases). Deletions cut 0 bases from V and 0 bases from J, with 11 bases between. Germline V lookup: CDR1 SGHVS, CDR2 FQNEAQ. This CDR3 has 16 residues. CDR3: CASSLAWGTANYGYTF. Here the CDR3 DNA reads TGTGCCAGCAGCTTAGCGTGGGGGACTGCTAACTATGGCTACACCTTC. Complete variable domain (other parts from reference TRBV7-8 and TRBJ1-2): GAGVSQSPRYKVAKRGQDVALRCDPISGHVSLFWYQQALGQGPEFLTYFQNEAQLDKSGLPSDRFFAERPEGSVSTLKIQRTQQEDSAVYLCASSLAWGTANYGYTFGSGTRLTVV.

The CDR3 loop is CACLQGREKLFF. CDR3 bases: TGTGCCTGCCTACAGGGCCGTGAAAAACTGTTTTTT. The V gene is TRBV30, the J gene TRBJ1-4, with D perhaps matching TRBD1 (6 bases). The CDR3 has 12 amino acids. The ends were cut back, 6 bases at V and 7 bases at J, with 12 bases in the middle. CDR1 and CDR2 (germline): GTSNPN, SVGIG (reference sequence).

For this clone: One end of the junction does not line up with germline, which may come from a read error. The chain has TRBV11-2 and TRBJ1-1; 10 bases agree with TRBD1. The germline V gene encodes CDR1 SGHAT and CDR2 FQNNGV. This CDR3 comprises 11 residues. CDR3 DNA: TGTGCCAGCAGCGGGGGGACAGGGGACCAATTT. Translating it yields CASSGGTGDQF. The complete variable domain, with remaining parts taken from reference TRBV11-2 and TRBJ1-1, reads EAGVAQSPRYKIIEKRQSVAFWCNPISGHATLYWYQQILGQGPKLLIQFQNNGVVDDSQLPKDRFSAERLKGVDSTLKIQPAKLEDSAVYLCASSGGTGDQFGQGTRLTVV.

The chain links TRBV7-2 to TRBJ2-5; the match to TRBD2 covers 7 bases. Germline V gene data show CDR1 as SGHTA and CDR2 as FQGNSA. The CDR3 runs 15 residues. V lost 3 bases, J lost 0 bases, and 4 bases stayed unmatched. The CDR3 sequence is CASSFLRGNQETQYF. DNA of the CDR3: TGTGCCAGCAGCTTCTTGCGGGGGAACCAAGAGACCCAGTACTTC.

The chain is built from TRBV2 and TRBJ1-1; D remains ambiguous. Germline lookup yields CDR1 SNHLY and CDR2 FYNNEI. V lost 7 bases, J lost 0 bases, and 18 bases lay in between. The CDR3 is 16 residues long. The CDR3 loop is CASTPDITSMNTEAFF. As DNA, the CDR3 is TGTGCCAGCACCCCTGACATCACGTCTATGAACACTGAAGCTTTCTTT.

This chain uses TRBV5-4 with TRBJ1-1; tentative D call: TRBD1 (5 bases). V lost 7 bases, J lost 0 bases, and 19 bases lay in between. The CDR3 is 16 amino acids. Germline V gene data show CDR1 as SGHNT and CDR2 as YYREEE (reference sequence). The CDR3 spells CASAQITGGMNTEAFF. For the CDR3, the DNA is TGTGCCAGCGCCCAAATTACAGGAGGGATGAACACTGAAGCTTTCTTT.

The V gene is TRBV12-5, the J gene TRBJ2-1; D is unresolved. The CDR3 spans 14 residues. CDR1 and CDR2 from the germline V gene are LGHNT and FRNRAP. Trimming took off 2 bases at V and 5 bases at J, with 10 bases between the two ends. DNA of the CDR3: TGTGCTAGTGGTTTGTTCTTGGCCCACAATGAGCAGTTCTTC. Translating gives CASGLFLAHNEQFF. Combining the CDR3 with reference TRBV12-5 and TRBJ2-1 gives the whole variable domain DARVTQTPRHKVTEMGQEVTMRCQPILGHNTVFWYRQTMMQGLELLAYFRNRAPLDDSGMPKDRFSAEMPDATLATLKIQPSEPRDSAVYFCASGLFLAHNEQFFGPGTRLTVL.

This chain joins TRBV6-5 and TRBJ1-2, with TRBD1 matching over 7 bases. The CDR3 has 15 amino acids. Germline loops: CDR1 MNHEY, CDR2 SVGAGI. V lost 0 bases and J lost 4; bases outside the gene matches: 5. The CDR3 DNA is TGTGCCAGCAGTTACTCGACGGCAGGGGGCTATGGCTACACCTTC. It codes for CASSYSTAGGYGYTF.

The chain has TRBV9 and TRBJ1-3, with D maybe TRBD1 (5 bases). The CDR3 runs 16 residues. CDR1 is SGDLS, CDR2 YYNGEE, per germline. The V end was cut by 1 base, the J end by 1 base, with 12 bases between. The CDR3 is CASSVLAQGSGNTIYF. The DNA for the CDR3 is TGTGCCAGCAGCGTACTTGCCCAGGGTTCTGGAAACACCATATATTTT.

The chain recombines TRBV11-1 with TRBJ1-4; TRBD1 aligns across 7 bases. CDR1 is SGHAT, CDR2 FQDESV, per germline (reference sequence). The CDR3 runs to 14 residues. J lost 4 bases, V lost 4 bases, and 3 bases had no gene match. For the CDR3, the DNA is TGTGCCAGCAGCTCGGGACAGCTTAATGAAAAACTGTTTTTT. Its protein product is CASSSGQLNEKLFF.

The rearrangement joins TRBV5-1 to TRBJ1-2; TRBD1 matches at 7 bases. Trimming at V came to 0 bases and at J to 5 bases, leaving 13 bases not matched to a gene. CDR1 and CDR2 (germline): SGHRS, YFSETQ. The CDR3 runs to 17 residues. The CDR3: CASSLGSRQGNPYGYTF. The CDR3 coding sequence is TGCGCCAGCAGCTTGGGATCCAGACAGGGTAACCCTTATGGCTACACCTTC.

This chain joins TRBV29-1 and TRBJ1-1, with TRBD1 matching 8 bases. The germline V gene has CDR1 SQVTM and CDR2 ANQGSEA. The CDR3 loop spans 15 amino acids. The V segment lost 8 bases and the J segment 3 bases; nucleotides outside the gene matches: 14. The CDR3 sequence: CSSTSQGAGDTEAFF. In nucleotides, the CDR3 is TGCAGCTCTACTTCCCAGGGGGCCGGAGACACTGAAGCTTTCTTT.

Here the CDR3 DNA reads TGTGCCATCCGGAAATCGGGACAGGGTTACGGCGAGCAGTACTTC. It codes for CAIRKSGQGYGEQYF. The chain couples TRBV10-3 to TRBJ2-7; TRBD1 matches at 9 bases. This CDR3 is 15 amino acids long. With 8 bases clipped from V and 6 bases from J, the junction kept 14 bases outside the gene matches. Germline CDR1 and CDR2: ENHRY and SYGVKD.

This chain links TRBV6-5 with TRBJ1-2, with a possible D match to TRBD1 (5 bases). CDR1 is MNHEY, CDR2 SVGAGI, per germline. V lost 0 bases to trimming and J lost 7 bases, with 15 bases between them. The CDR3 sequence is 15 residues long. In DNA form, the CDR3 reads TGTGCCAGCAGTTACTCGACAATGCTTGGGGCTGGCTACACCTTC. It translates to CASSYSTMLGAGYTF.

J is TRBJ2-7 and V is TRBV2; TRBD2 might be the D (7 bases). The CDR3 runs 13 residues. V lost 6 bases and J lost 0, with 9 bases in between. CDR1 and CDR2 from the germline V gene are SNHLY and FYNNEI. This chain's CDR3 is CASRRGGSYEQYF. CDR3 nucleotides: TGTGCCAGCAGGAGGGGGGGCTCCTACGAGCAGTACTTC.

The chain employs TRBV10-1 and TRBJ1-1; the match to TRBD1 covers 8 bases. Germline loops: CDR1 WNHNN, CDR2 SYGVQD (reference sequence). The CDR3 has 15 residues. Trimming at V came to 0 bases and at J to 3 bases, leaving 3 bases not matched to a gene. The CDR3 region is CASSESRTGYTEAFF. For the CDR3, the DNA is TGCGCCAGCAGTGAGTCTAGGACAGGGTACACTGAAGCTTTCTTT.

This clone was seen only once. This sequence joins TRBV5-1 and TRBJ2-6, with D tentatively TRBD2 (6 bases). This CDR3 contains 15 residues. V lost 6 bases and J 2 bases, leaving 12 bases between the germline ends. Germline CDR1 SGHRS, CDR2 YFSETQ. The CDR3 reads CASKEGSAGANVLTF. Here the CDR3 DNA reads TGCGCCAGCAAGGAGGGATCCGCTGGGGCCAACGTCCTGACTTTC.

The CDR3 is CASRPSLQGQGLYGYTF. The CDR3 nucleotides are TGTGCCAGCAGACCCAGTTTACAGGGACAGGGACTCTATGGCTACACCTTC. V usage is TRBV7-9 and J usage is TRBJ1-2, with 9 bases lining up with TRBD1. Germline V CDR1 and CDR2: SEHNR, FQNEAQ (reference sequence). Germline trimming cut 6 bases from V and 4 bases from J; bases unmatched to any gene: 15. The CDR3 runs to 17 residues.

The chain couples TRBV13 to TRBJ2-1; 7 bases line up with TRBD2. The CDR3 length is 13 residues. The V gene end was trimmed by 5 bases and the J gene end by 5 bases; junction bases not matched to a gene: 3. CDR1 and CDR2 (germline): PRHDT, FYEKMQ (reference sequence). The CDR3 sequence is CASSPSGNNEQFF. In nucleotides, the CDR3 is TGTGCCAGCAGCCCTAGCGGTAACAATGAGCAGTTCTTC.

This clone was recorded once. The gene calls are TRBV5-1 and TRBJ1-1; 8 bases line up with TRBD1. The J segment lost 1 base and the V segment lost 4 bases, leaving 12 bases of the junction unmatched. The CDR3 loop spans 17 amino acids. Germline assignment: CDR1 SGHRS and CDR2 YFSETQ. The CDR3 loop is CASSKDRGGVRNTEAFF. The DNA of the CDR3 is TGCGCCAGCAGCAAAGACAGGGGAGGGGTTCGGAACACTGAAGCTTTCTTT. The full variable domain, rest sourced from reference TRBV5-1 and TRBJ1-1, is KAGVTQTPRYLIKTRGQQVTLSCSPISGHRSVSWYQQTPGQGLQFLFEYFSETQRNKGNFPGRFSGRQFSNSRSEMNVSTLELGDSALYLCASSKDRGGVRNTEAFFGQGTRLTVV.

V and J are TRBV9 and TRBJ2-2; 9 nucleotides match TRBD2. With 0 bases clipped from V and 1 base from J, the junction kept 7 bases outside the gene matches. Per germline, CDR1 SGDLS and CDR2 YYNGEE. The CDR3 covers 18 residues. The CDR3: CASSVGGVLAGNTGELFF. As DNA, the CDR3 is TGTGCCAGCAGCGTAGGAGGGGTACTAGCGGGGAACACCGGGGAGCTGTTTTTT.

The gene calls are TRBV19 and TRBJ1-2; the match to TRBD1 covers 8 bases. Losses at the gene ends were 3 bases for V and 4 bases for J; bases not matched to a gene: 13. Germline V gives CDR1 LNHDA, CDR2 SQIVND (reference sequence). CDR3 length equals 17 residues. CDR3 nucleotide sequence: TGTGCCAGTAGTATTAGGCCCGGACAGGGCTCCGGCTATGGCTACACCTTC. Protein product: CASSIRPGQGSGYGYTF.

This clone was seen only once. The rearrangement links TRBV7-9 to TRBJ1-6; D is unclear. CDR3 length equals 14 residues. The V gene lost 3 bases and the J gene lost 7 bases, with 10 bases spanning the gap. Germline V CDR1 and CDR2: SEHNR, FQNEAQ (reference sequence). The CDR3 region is CASSFSLKNSPLHF. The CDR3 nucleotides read TGTGCCAGCAGCTTCAGTCTCAAAAATTCACCCCTCCACTTT.